This TCR beta chain was captured in a study of PD-1 blockade in classical Hodgkin lymphoma. Study results and limitations: The authors excluded patients who started nivolumab under 1 year after ASCT. CD4+ TCR diversity, unlike CD8+, rose significantly by C4D1. Newly diagnosed patients reportedly had lower baseline TCR diversity than healthy donors.

The CDR3 contains 12 residues. Deletions cut 7 bases from V and 3 bases from J, with 10 bases between. Germline assignment: CDR1 SGHRS and CDR2 YFSETQ. This table comes from immunoSEQ multiplex PCR, and its TCRdb copy is limited to in-frame clones, with some not included. Here the sample spans about 51,000 clones, roughly three quarters being singletons. Stated time point: cycle 4 day 1 (C4D1), after around six weeks of nivolumab. Every patient was affected by relapse after autologous stem cell transplantation, while exposure to brentuximab vedotin was not uniform. Under best response, outcomes were complete response, partial response or progressive disease. On this clone itself: Its specificity is unknown.

The sequence derives from a human donor with classical Hodgkin lymphoma. This rearrangement joins TRBV5-1 to TRBJ1-1, with D tentatively TRBD1 (5 bases). The sequenced sample was peripheral blood mononuclear cells (PBMCs), obtained before the fourth cycle of nivolumab. CDR3 nucleotide sequence: TGCGCCAGCCACGCGGGGGACACTGAAGCTTTCTTT. Translation gives CASHAGDTEAFF.